This T cell receptor (beta chain) is drawn from a study of OX40 agonist ivuxolimab in advanced cancers. Study-wide context: A history of anti-PD-1, anti-PD-L1 or anti-CTLA-4 therapy was acceptable, and approximately 41% had some.

With baseline, cycle 4 day 1, and cycle 7 day 1 as timepoints, blood was sampled. Sequencing was performed with immunoSEQ multiplex PCR; in TCRdb, only in-frame clones are kept and a portion is missing. The repertoire has 50,000 to 65,000 clones, 81% of them found once; the top ten carry approximately 1%. The CDR3 spans 15 residues. V gave up 0 bases and J gave up 3 bases, with 9 bases separating them. CDR1 and CDR2 (germline): SGDLS, YYNGEE. The receptor's source is an adult with an advanced solid tumor such as melanoma, head and neck, liver or kidney cancer. V gene TRBV9 combines with J gene TRBJ1-4; D is undetermined. The sample consisted of CD4+ or CD8+ T cells sorted from blood, taken in a trial of the OX40 agonist ivuxolimab. CDR3 DNA sequence: TGTGCCAGCAGCGTAGGAAGCCTATCTAATGAAAAACTGTTTTTT. It encodes CASSVGSLSNEKLFF.